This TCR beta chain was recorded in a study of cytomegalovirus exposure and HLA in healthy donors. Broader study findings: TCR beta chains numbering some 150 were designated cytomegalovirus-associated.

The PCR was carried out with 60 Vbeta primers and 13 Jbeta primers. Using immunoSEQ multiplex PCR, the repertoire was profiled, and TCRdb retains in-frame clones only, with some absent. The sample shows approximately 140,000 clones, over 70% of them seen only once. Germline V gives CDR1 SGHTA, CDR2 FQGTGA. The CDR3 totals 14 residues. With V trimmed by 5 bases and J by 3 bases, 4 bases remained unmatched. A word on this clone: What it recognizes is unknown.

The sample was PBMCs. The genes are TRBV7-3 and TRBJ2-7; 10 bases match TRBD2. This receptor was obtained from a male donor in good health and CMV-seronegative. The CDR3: CASSRTSGNYEQYF. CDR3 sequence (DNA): TGTGCCAGCAGCAGGACTAGCGGAAACTACGAGCAGTACTTC.